This T cell receptor beta chain was observed in a study of cytomegalovirus exposure and HLA in healthy donors. General study results and limits: Most TCR beta V segments were productive about 87% or about 30% of the time in an earlier analysis. Versus the approximately 700-donor mean, an Asian-associated ancestry cluster reportedly showed fewer N-insertions in a later analysis.

PCR primers comprised 60 Vbeta and 13 Jbeta primers. Clones were read by immunoSEQ multiplex PCR, and TCRdb kept only the in-frame ones, dropping some. This table has over 150,000 clones, 70% to 80% appearing once. To note about this clone: Its target is not known.

The CDR3 has 15 amino acids. In germline, CDR1 is LNHDA, CDR2 SQIVND (reference sequence). V lost 7 bases and J lost 3, with 16 bases in between. V usage is TRBV19 and J usage is TRBJ1-5; D call uncertain. The TCR was taken from a woman aged 50 to 60 in good health and CMV-seronegative. Input material: PBMCs. The CDR3 DNA is TGTGCCAGTATTGAGGTGGCCGGACTCAATCAGCCCCAGCATTTT. Amino acid sequence: CASIEVAGLNQPQHF.